Below, 29 T cell receptor beta chains from the same sample are listed, as sequenced in a study of CD8 T cells in Susac syndrome. When the RNA was reverse transcribed, random hexamers were used with an input of about 0.45 to 1 ug. MiXCR, applied by TCRdb to the immunoSEQ multiplex PCR reads, yields one record per CDR3 protein. The repertoire holds around 100,000 distinct CDR3 sequences, with approximately 95% as singletons. The sequenced sample consisted of CD8+ T cells from PBMCs. Receptors were obtained from a human donor with Susac syndrome.

This clonotype was picked up one time. This sequence joins TRBV5-1 and TRBJ2-1; D gene unclear. The CDR3 runs to 15 residues. Germline lookup yields CDR1 SGHRS and CDR2 YFSETQ. Trimming left V 4 bases short and J 0 bases short, with 11 bases between. CDR3 in amino acids: CASSPSHSSYNEQFF. The CDR3 DNA sequence: TGCGCCAGCAGCCCCTCCCACAGCTCCTACAATGAGCAGTTCTTC.

This rearrangement joins TRBV13 to TRBJ2-5, with 7 positions matching TRBD2. The junction had 2 bases not matched to a gene; V was cut back by 8 bases and J by 5 bases. The CDR3 sequence is 11 residues long. CDR1 is PRHDT, CDR2 FYEKMQ, per germline (reference sequence). CDR3 in amino acids: CASGEGETQYF. The CDR3 DNA reads as TGTGCCAGCGGGGAGGGCGAGACCCAGTACTTC.

The chain is built from TRBV12-3 or TRBV12-4 and TRBJ2-7, with no clear D. V shed 5 bases and J shed 3 bases, with 14 bases lying between them. This CDR3 is built from 14 residues. The CDR3 sequence is CASSRGISDYEQYF. Written as DNA, the CDR3 is TGTGCCAGCAGTCGTGGGATTTCCGACTACGAGCAGTACTTC.

The chain uses TRBV13 and TRBJ2-3, with TRBD2 as a possible D gene (7 bases). Germline assignment: CDR1 PRHDT and CDR2 FYEKMQ (reference sequence). This CDR3 region has 17 residues. Trimming took off 0 bases at V and 2 bases at J, with 15 bases between the two ends. In nucleotides, the CDR3 is TGTGCCAGCAGCTTAGGCGGTACAGGGACTAACACAGATACGCAGTATTTT. It encodes CASSLGGTGTNTDTQYF.

V and J are TRBV4-1 and TRBJ2-5; maybe TRBD1 (6 bases). The V and J ends lost 4 bases and 2 bases respectively, with 11 bases between them. The CDR3 covers 14 residues. The germline V gene has CDR1 MGHRA and CDR2 YSYEKL. The DNA for the CDR3 is TGCGCCAGCAGCCTTCCGGACAGTCAAGAGACCCAGTACTTC. Amino acids: CASSLPDSQETQYF.

This clonotype showed up just once. Here the CDR3 DNA reads TGTGCCACCAGCAGAGGACTAGCGGGAGCCTATGAGCAGTTCTTC. Protein: CATSRGLAGAYEQFF. The chain joins TRBV15 to TRBJ2-1; the match to TRBD2 covers 12 bases. The J segment lost 8 bases and the V segment lost 1 base, leaving 3 bases of the junction unmatched. Germline V lookup: CDR1 LNHNV, CDR2 YYDKDF (reference sequence). The CDR3 is made up of 15 amino acids.

This chain uses TRBV28 with TRBJ2-7; maybe TRBD2 (5 bases). Germline V gene data show CDR1 as MDHEN and CDR2 as SYDVKM. V shed 0 bases and J shed 6 bases, with 12 bases lying between them. The CDR3 is 14 amino acids. The CDR3 region is CASSLWGVIAEQYF. CDR3 sequence (DNA): TGTGCCAGCAGTTTATGGGGAGTTATCGCCGAGCAGTACTTC. Using reference TRBV28 and TRBJ2-7 for the parts outside the CDR3, the full variable domain is DVKVTQSSRYLVKRTGEKVFLECVQDMDHENMFWYRQDPGLGLRLIYFSYDVKMKEKGDIPEGYSVSREKKERFSLILESASTNQTSMYLCASSLWGVIAEQYFGPGTRLTVT.

The gene calls are TRBV3-1 and TRBJ2-7; 7 positions match TRBD1. Germline CDR1 reads LGHDT; CDR2 reads YNNKEL (reference sequence). This CDR3 has 13 amino acids. Losses at the gene ends were 4 bases for V and 3 bases for J; bases not matched to a gene: 3. The CDR3 region has the DNA TGTGCCAGCAGCCTTAGACAGGGCTACGAGCAGTACTTC. It yields the protein CASSLRQGYEQYF.

This chain links TRBV29-1 with TRBJ2-3, with a possible D match to TRBD2 (6 bases). V was trimmed by 1 base and J by 6 bases, leaving 14 bases between them. CDR1 SQVTM and CDR2 ANQGSEA come from the germline V gene. There are 14 residues in the CDR3. The CDR3 region is CSVEGGGDRDTQYF. CDR3 nucleotide sequence: TGCAGCGTTGAAGGGGGCGGGGATAGGGATACGCAGTATTTT.

V is TRBV19 and J is TRBJ1-5; no clear D gene. V shed 7 bases and J shed 3 bases, with 7 bases lying between them. In germline, CDR1 is LNHDA, CDR2 SQIVND (reference sequence). The CDR3 spans 12 residues. The CDR3 sequence: CASMGSNQPQHF. DNA for the CDR3: TGTGCCAGTATGGGTTCCAATCAGCCCCAGCATTTT. The whole variable domain, remainder taken from reference TRBV19 and TRBJ1-5, is DGGITQSPKYLFRKEGQNVTLSCEQNLNHDAMYWYRQDPGQGLRLIYYSQIVNDFQKGDIAEGYSVSREKKESFPLTVTSAQKNPTAFYLCASMGSNQPQHFGDGTRLSIL.

This rearrangement joins TRBV25-1 to TRBJ2-5, with TRBD1 matching 7 bases. Germline CDR1 MGHDK, CDR2 SYGVNS. This CDR3 spans 15 amino acids. The V segment lost 4 bases and the J segment 2 bases; nucleotides outside the gene matches: 7. The CDR3 DNA sequence: TGTGCCAGCAGTGTAACAAGGGGGCGTCAAGAGACCCAGTACTTC. Amino acids: CASSVTRGRQETQYF.

The chain carries TRBV13 and TRBJ1-2; 9 nucleotides agree with TRBD1. With 7 bases clipped from V and 0 bases from J, the junction kept 6 bases outside the gene matches. The CDR3 loop spans 15 amino acids. Germline CDR1 PRHDT, CDR2 FYEKMQ (reference sequence). The CDR3 nucleotides are TGTGCCAGCATACCTCGGGACAGGGCTAACTATGGCTACACCTTC. Amino acids: CASIPRDRANYGYTF.

The chain combines TRBV29-1 with TRBJ2-5; 10 positions agree with TRBD1. The CDR3 consists of 14 residues. Germline CDR1 is SQVTM and CDR2 is ANQGSEA. Germline trimming cut 3 bases from V and 5 bases from J; bases unmatched to any gene: 6. This CDR3 reads CSVEKGQGMETQYF. CDR3 DNA sequence: TGCAGCGTTGAGAAGGGACAGGGGATGGAGACCCAGTACTTC.

The rearrangement uses TRBV20-1 and TRBJ2-3, with a weak D call TRBD2 (5 bases). V was trimmed by 1 base and J by 4 bases, leaving 6 bases between them. The length of the CDR3 is 12 residues. Germline V CDR1 and CDR2: DFQATT, SNEGSKA (reference sequence). CDR3 region: CSARAGSDTQYF. The DNA for the CDR3 is TGCAGTGCTAGAGCGGGGTCAGATACGCAGTATTTT.

In DNA, the CDR3 is TGTGCTAGTGGTTTATGGGCTAGCGTCCCAACCTACGAGCAGTACTTC. Translating gives CASGLWASVPTYEQYF. The rearrangement uses TRBV12-5 and TRBJ2-7; the D gene is possibly TRBD2 (6 bases). CDR3 length: 16 residues. Germline lookup yields CDR1 LGHNT and CDR2 FRNRAP. The germline V and J ends were trimmed by 3 bases and 2 bases, with 17 bases remaining between them.

This rearrangement joins TRBV7-2 to TRBJ2-1; D is perhaps TRBD2 (6 bases). Germline V lookup: CDR1 SGHTA, CDR2 FQGNSA. V was shortened by 3 bases and J by 0 bases, with 9 bases between the two germline ends. The CDR3 spans 15 residues. The CDR3 DNA follows: TGTGCCAGCAGCTTTGGGGGGAGCTCCTACAATGAGCAGTTCTTC. Translated, it gives CASSFGGSSYNEQFF.

This sequence joins TRBV9 and TRBJ1-5, with 9 bases aligning to TRBD1. CDR3 length: 14 residues. CDR1 and CDR2 (germline): SGDLS, YYNGEE. V lost 3 bases to trimming and J lost 4 bases; unmatched junction nucleotides: 2. The CDR3 spells CASSEGTGNQPQHF. In nucleotides, the CDR3 is TGTGCCAGCAGCGAGGGGACAGGGAATCAGCCCCAGCATTTT. Based on the CDR3 plus reference TRBV9 and TRBJ1-5, the full variable domain is DSGVTQTPKHLITATGQRVTLRCSPRSGDLSVYWYQQSLDQGLQFLIQYYNGEERAKGNILERFSAQQFPDLHSELNLSSLELGDSALYFCASSEGTGNQPQHFGDGTRLSIL.

This chain connects TRBV18 to TRBJ2-5, with D maybe TRBD1 (5 bases). Deletions cut 2 bases from V and 7 bases from J, with 8 bases between. The CDR3 spans 12 residues. From germline, CDR1 is KGHSH and CDR2 LQKENI. CDR3 coding DNA: TGTGCCAGCTCACCATTCCAGGGGACCCAGTACTTC. This translates into CASSPFQGTQYF.

V usage is TRBV4-1 and J usage is TRBJ1-2, with a weak D call TRBD1 (6 bases). V lost 4 bases to trimming and J lost 2 bases, with 11 bases between them. The CDR3 consists of 14 residues. Germline CDR1 and CDR2: MGHRA and YSYEKL. CDR3 DNA: TGCGCCAGCAGCCCCCGGCAGGGGAACTATGGCTACACCTTC. Protein sequence: CASSPRQGNYGYTF.

The rearrangement joins TRBV2 to TRBJ1-5, with D possibly being TRBD1 (6 bases). Trimming left V 0 bases short and J 4 bases short, with 10 bases between. Germline V CDR1 and CDR2: SNHLY, FYNNEI. This CDR3 spans 15 amino acids. DNA for the CDR3: TGTGCCAGCAGTGAAGCTTTAGGACAGAATCAGCCCCAGCATTTT. It translates to CASSEALGQNQPQHF.

The rearrangement uses TRBV20-1 and TRBJ2-7; 11 bases agree with TRBD2. Per the germline V gene, CDR1 is DFQATT and CDR2 is SNEGSKA (reference sequence). The CDR3 runs 14 residues. The junction had 9 bases not matched to a gene; V was cut back by 6 bases and J by 5 bases. Here the CDR3 reads CSADTSGRDDEQYF. In DNA, the CDR3 is TGCAGTGCGGATACTAGCGGGAGAGACGACGAGCAGTACTTC.

The chain uses TRBV12-3 or TRBV12-4 and TRBJ2-2; 7 bases are a match to TRBD1. CDR3 length: 13 amino acids. J was trimmed by 7 bases and V by 5 bases; bases with no gene match: 4. The CDR3 sequence is CASSLQGDGELFF. In nucleotides, the CDR3 is TGTGCCAGCAGTCTCCAGGGGGACGGGGAGCTGTTTTTT.

Concerning this clonotype itself: One end of the junction fails to match germline, which may point to a read error. This sequence joins TRBV20-1 and TRBJ1-1; TRBD1 aligns across 8 bases. Germline CDR1 and CDR2: DFQATT and SNEGSKA (reference sequence). The CDR3 runs to 12 residues. The CDR3 DNA reads as TGCAGTGCTCCGACAGGGGACACAGAAGCTTTCTTT. This encodes CSAPTGDTEAFF.

The rearrangement joins TRBV29-1 to TRBJ1-1; no reliable D call. CDR1 is SQVTM, CDR2 ANQGSEA, per germline. The CDR3 spans 11 residues. V was trimmed by 7 bases and J by 0 bases, leaving 6 bases between them. The CDR3 spells CSALLNTEAFF. CDR3 in DNA: TGCAGCGCCCTCTTGAACACTGAAGCTTTCTTT. Full variable domain (remainder filled in from reference TRBV29-1 and TRBJ1-1): SAVISQKPSRDICQRGTSLTIQCQVDSQVTMMFWYRQQPGQSLTLIATANQGSEATYESGFVIDKFPISRPNLTFSTLTVSNMSPEDSSIYLCSALLNTEAFFGQGTRLTVV.

The chain couples TRBV2 to TRBJ1-2, with 8 bases matching TRBD1. The germline V gene encodes CDR1 SNHLY and CDR2 FYNNEI. CDR3 length equals 12 residues. V dropped 9 bases and J dropped 5; count of bases not matched to a gene: 5. The CDR3 region has the DNA TGTGCCAGTACAGGGGGAGAGTATGGCTACACCTTC. Translating gives CASTGGEYGYTF.

The rearrangement links TRBV7-9 to TRBJ2-1, with 13 bases identical to TRBD2. CDR1 and CDR2 from the germline V gene are SEHNR and FQNEAQ (reference sequence). V shed 6 bases and J 7 bases; nucleotides not matched to a gene: 9. This CDR3 has 16 residues. The CDR3 reads CASSLGLAGVINEQFF. The DNA of the CDR3 is TGTGCCAGCAGTCTTGGACTAGCGGGAGTCATTAATGAGCAGTTCTTC.

The chain links TRBV9 to TRBJ2-3; D gene ambiguous. V shed 0 bases and J shed 0 bases, with 5 bases lying between them. This CDR3 has 14 residues. Germline V gene data show CDR1 as SGDLS and CDR2 as YYNGEE. CDR3: CASSVAGSTDTQYF. The CDR3 DNA sequence: TGTGCCAGCAGCGTAGCGGGTAGCACAGATACGCAGTATTTT. Based on the CDR3 plus reference TRBV9 and TRBJ2-3, the full variable domain is DSGVTQTPKHLITATGQRVTLRCSPRSGDLSVYWYQQSLDQGLQFLIQYYNGEERAKGNILERFSAQQFPDLHSELNLSSLELGDSALYFCASSVAGSTDTQYFGPGTRLTVL.

The CDR3 region has the DNA TGTGCCAGCAGCGCGGACGCTGGGGACTATGGCTACACCTTC. Its translation is CASSADAGDYGYTF. This chain joins TRBV7-9 and TRBJ1-2; D ambiguous. The V gene lost 5 bases and the J gene lost 3 bases, with 13 bases spanning the gap. Germline CDR1 is SEHNR and CDR2 is FQNEAQ (reference sequence). The CDR3 has 14 residues.

The genes are TRBV20-1 and TRBJ1-2; 10 positions agree with TRBD1. Germline loops: CDR1 DFQATT, CDR2 SNEGSKA (reference sequence). There are 15 residues in the CDR3. The J segment lost 8 bases and the V segment lost 0 bases, leaving 9 bases of the junction unmatched. DNA for the CDR3: TGCAGTGCTAGAGATGACCCGGGACAGGGGTTGGGCTACACCTTC. It codes for CSARDDPGQGLGYTF.